The entry that follows covers one T cell receptor (beta chain) sequence. The data are from a study of blood T cell repertoires in COVID-19. Overall study: The samples span acute and convalescent COVID-19 from the United States, Italy and Spain.

The length of the CDR3 is 16 residues. Germline lookup yields CDR1 MNHEY and CDR2 SVGAGI. With 0 bases clipped from V and 4 bases from J, the junction kept 5 bases outside the gene matches. Profiled with immunoSEQ multiplex PCR; TCRdb holds only in-frame clones, not every one. Here the sample spans approximately 270,000 clones, roughly nine tenths being singletons. Cohorts were assigned according to the clinical history that participants reported. The TCR originated in a human donor in a cohort exposed to, infected with or recovered from COVID-19 (not recorded which). The donor label of this sample is uncertain. The specimen sequenced was PBMCs or T cells enriched from blood (not recorded which). The gene calls are TRBV6-5 and TRBJ2-7; 11 positions agree with TRBD1. The DNA for the CDR3 is TGTGCCAGCAGTTACTCCGGGACAGGGGGAAGATACGAGCAGTACTTC. Translated: CASSYSGTGGRYEQYF.